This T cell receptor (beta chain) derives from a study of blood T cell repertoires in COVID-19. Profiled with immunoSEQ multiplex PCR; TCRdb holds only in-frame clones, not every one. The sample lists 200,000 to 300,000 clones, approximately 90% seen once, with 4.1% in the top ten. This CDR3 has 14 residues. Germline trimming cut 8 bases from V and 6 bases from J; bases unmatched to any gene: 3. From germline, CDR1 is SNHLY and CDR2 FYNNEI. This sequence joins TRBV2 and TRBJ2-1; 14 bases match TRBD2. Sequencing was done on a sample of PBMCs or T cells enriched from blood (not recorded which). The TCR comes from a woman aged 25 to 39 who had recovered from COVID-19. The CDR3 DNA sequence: TGTGCCAGCCAAGGGACTAGCGGGAGCAATGAGCAGTTCTTC. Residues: CASQGTSGSNEQFF. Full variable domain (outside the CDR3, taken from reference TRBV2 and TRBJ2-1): EPEVTQTPSHQVTQMGQEVILRCVPISNHLYFYWYRQILGQKVEFLVSFYNNEISEKSEIFDDQFSVERPDGSNFTLKIRSTKLEDSAMYFCASQGTSGSNEQFFGPGTRLTVL.